Following are 2 T cell receptor beta chains from one sample sequenced in a study of cytomegalovirus exposure and HLA in healthy donors. The table came from immunoSEQ multiplex PCR; TCRdb's copy has only in-frame clones and leaves some out. The data show 150,000 to 200,000 clones, with 95% to 96% seen just once and about 0.89% held by the top ten. Sequencing was done on a sample of PBMCs. Every receptor here comes from a woman between 18 and 29 years old in good health and CMV-seronegative.

Points on this clone: Distinct nucleotide sequences in the sample also encode this CDR3. This chain connects TRBV19 to TRBJ1-5; 7 positions agree with TRBD1. CDR3 length equals 15 residues. The germline V gene has CDR1 LNHDA and CDR2 SQIVND (reference sequence). V was clipped by 1 base and J by 1 base; unmatched bases: 1. The CDR3 is CASSIGQGSNQPQHF. The CDR3 DNA reads TGTGCCAGTAGTATAGGACAGGGCAGCAATCAGCCCCAGCATTTT.

The chain is built from TRBV5-4 and TRBJ2-1, with 7 bases that match TRBD2. The CDR3 contains 14 residues. Germline CDR1 is SGHNT and CDR2 is YYREEE (reference sequence). V shed 5 bases, J shed 6 bases, and the junction held 8 bases outside the gene matches. The CDR3 here is CASRPSASGNEQFF. DNA for the CDR3: TGTGCCAGCAGACCGTCGGCTAGCGGCAATGAGCAGTTCTTC.